This T cell receptor beta chain originates from a study of Graves' ophthalmopathy and Graves' hyperthyroidism. Trimming removed 4 bases at V and 5 bases at J, with 8 bases between. The CDR3 runs to 12 residues. The germline V gene has CDR1 MNHEY and CDR2 SVGAGI. Amplification from RNA transcripts yielded the TCR beta CDR3 regions. HTBI primers were employed in first-round RT-PCR, then a second-round multiplex PCR followed. TCRdb recomputed calls from the multiplex PCR reads with MiXCR, one row per CDR3 protein. The table includes over 200,000 distinct CDR3 sequences, 25% to 30% detected once. The TCR was taken from a man aged 50 to 59 with Graves' ophthalmopathy. This chain links TRBV6-5 with TRBJ1-2; TRBD1 might be the D (5 bases). The sequenced sample was peripheral blood. In DNA, the CDR3 is TGTGCCAGCAGTTCAGGGAGTTATGGCTACACCTTC. Translating it yields CASSSGSYGYTF.